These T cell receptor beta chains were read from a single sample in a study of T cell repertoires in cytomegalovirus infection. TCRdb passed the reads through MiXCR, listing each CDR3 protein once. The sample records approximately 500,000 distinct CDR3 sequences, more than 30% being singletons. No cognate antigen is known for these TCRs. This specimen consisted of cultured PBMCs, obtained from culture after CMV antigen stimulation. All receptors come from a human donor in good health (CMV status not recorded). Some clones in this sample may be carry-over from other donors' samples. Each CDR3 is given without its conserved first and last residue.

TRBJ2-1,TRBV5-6,ASSRTGLSTEQF
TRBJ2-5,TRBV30,AWNTGLETQY
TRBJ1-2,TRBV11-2,ASSTELSGYT
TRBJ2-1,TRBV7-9,ASSLSTGYNEQF
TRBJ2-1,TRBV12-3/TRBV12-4,ASSYELGGPPEQF
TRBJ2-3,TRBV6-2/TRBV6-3,ASSQLAGIADTQY
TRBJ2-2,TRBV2,ASSDRERAGELF
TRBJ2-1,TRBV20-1,SANPSSRNEQF
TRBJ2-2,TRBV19,ASSAHTGERGSGELF
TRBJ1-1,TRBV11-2,ASSPGRSWGGRQGAFTEAF
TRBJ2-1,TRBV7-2,ASSPTMVAYNEQF